The T cell receptor beta chain described here comes from a study of blood T cell repertoires in COVID-19. Whole-study context: T cells, B-cell-depleted T cells, or PBMCs supplied cDNA or gDNA.

Germline V gene sequence: CDR1 SGHDN, CDR2 FVKESK. V was clipped by 4 bases and J by 4 bases; unmatched bases: 7. The CDR3 runs 14 residues. In the source study's methods: For nucleated cells, counts were estimated from reference gene primer amplification. The protocol was immunoSEQ multiplex PCR, while the TCRdb copy is restricted to in-frame clones and leaves out a portion. The V and J calls and clone size are taken from that table; D and trimming were inferred from the DNA. The table lists approximately 200,000 clones, roughly four fifths of them singletons. Only one count was recorded for this clone.

The sequenced sample was peripheral blood. This chain connects TRBV14 to TRBJ2-7, with 7 bases lining up with TRBD2. The sequence was obtained from a woman in her 50s with acute or convalescent COVID-19. For the CDR3, the DNA is TGTGCCAGCAGCCCCCGGTTGGGGGGGTACGAGCAGTACTTC. As protein: CASSPRLGGYEQYF.